One and the same sample provided the 23 T cell receptor beta chains below, sequenced in a study of cytomegalovirus exposure and HLA in healthy donors. The study ran its PCR with 60 Vbeta and 13 Jbeta primers. Libraries were prepared by immunoSEQ multiplex PCR; TCRdb keeps only in-frame clonotypes and omits some of them. The sample includes about 170,000 clones, about four fifths of them seen just once. The sample was PBMCs. The receptors come from a woman aged 45-65 years in good health and CMV-seronegative.

This clone has just a few counts. V is TRBV6-4 and J is TRBJ2-5; TRBD2 aligns across 12 bases. The J call is doubtful: the DNA matches TRBJ2-7 better. Per the germline V gene, CDR1 is MRHNA and CDR2 is SNTAGT. The CDR3 is made up of 15 amino acids. The CDR3 nucleotides read TGTGCCAGCAGTGAGACTAGCGGGAGCTCCTACGAGCAGTACTTC. This encodes CASSETSGSSYEQYF.

The rearrangement uses TRBV9 and TRBJ1-6, with D tentatively TRBD1 (5 bases). Germline V gives CDR1 SGDLS, CDR2 YYNGEE. The V end was cut by 3 bases, the J end by 7 bases, with 11 bases between. The CDR3 has 14 amino acids. CDR3 sequence (DNA): TGTGCCAGCAGCGCGGGGACTTCAAATTCACCCCTCCACTTT. Residues: CASSAGTSNSPLHF.

V usage is TRBV6-6 and J usage is TRBJ2-3, with D possibly TRBD1 on 5 matching bases. The germline gives CDR1 MNHNY, CDR2 SVGAGI (reference sequence). Deletions cut 2 bases from V and 4 bases from J, with 7 bases between. CDR3 length equals 13 residues. CDR3 protein: CASSYGAADTQYF. The CDR3 DNA follows: TGTGCCAGCAGTTACGGGGCGGCAGATACGCAGTATTTT.

Written as DNA, the CDR3 is TGTGCCAGCAGCCTCGGACAGGGGCCGTCTGGAAACACCATATATTTT. It codes for CASSLGQGPSGNTIYF. The rearrangement joins TRBV7-9 to TRBJ1-3, with 9 bases fitting TRBD1. Germline V gives CDR1 SEHNR, CDR2 FQNEAQ (reference sequence). The CDR3 is made up of 16 amino acids. V shed 5 bases, J shed 1 base, and the junction held 6 bases outside the gene matches.

The chain recombines TRBV29-1 with TRBJ2-7; a possible D gene is TRBD2 (6 bases). V was shortened by 3 bases and J by 4 bases, with 13 bases between the two germline ends. Germline CDR1 and CDR2: SQVTM and ANQGSEA. The CDR3 totals 13 residues. The CDR3, as DNA: TGCAGCGTTGACGTCCCGGGGACTTACGAGCAGTACTTC. It encodes CSVDVPGTYEQYF.

This sequence joins TRBV2 and TRBJ2-2; the D gene is possibly TRBD1 (5 bases). Germline CDR1 reads SNHLY; CDR2 reads FYNNEI. V lost 7 bases, J lost 1 base, and 7 bases lay in between. CDR3 length equals 13 residues. The CDR3 nucleotides are TGTGCCAGCAATACAGGGAACACCGGGGAGCTGTTTTTT. It encodes CASNTGNTGELFF.

The V gene is TRBV5-1, the J gene TRBJ2-1; 12 nucleotides line up with TRBD1. There are 15 residues in the CDR3. From germline, CDR1 is SGHRS and CDR2 YFSETQ. The J segment lost 9 bases and the V segment lost 8 bases, leaving 12 bases of the junction unmatched. In DNA, the CDR3 is TGCGCCAGTCAAACCGGGACAGGGGGCTGGGGTGAGCAGTTCTTC. It translates to CASQTGTGGWGEQFF.

This chain links TRBV6-5 with TRBJ2-1, with 13 bases aligning to TRBD2. The CDR3 has 14 amino acids. Trimming took 5 bases from V and 8 from J; bases not matched to a gene: 3. Per the germline V gene, CDR1 is MNHEY and CDR2 is SVGAGI. CDR3 nucleotide sequence: TGTGCCAGCAGTATCGGACTAGCGGGAGATGAGCAGTTCTTC. It encodes CASSIGLAGDEQFF.

This CDR3 reads CASRKLAGGAGELFF. In DNA, the CDR3 is TGTGCCAGCAGAAAACTAGCGGGAGGAGCCGGGGAGCTGTTTTTT. The chain recombines TRBV6-6 with TRBJ2-2, with 12 bases aligning to TRBD2. Germline values: CDR1 MNHNY, CDR2 SVGAGI (reference sequence). This CDR3 has 15 residues. Germline trimming cut 6 bases from V and 6 bases from J; bases unmatched to any gene: 5.

V usage is TRBV6-1 and J usage is TRBJ1-2; possible D gene TRBD1, 5 bases. Trimming pared 2 bases from V and 4 bases from J, leaving 5 bases between. The CDR3 length is 12 residues. Germline V gene data show CDR1 as MNHNS and CDR2 as SASEGT. CDR3 sequence (DNA): TGTGCCAGCAGTGAAAGGGGCTATGGCTACACCTTC. Encoded protein: CASSERGYGYTF.

The rearrangement joins TRBV7-9 to TRBJ1-2; possibly TRBD1 for D (5 bases). The CDR3 runs 14 residues. Germline CDR1 reads SEHNR; CDR2 reads FQNEAQ (reference sequence). V was pared by 4 bases and J by 2 bases, with 11 bases between. CDR3 residues: CASSSGVSNYGYTF. The CDR3 DNA is TGTGCCAGCAGCTCGGGGGTATCGAACTATGGCTACACCTTC.

The genes are TRBV12-2 and TRBJ1-5; the table's D call, TRBD1, was not checked against the DNA. TRBV12-2 is designated a pseudogene. The CDR3 sequence is 14 residues long. CDR3 sequence reads: CASRSTGGRQPQHF. CDR3 coding DNA: TGTGCAAGTCGCTCGACAGGGGGCAGGCAGCCCCAGCATTTT.

V gene TRBV7-6 combines with J gene TRBJ1-4; TRBD1 matches 9 bases. The CDR3 consists of 15 residues. From germline, CDR1 is SGHVS and CDR2 FNYEAQ. V was clipped by 5 bases and J by 4 bases; unmatched bases: 5. This CDR3 is CASSLRTGVNEKLFF. Written as DNA, the CDR3 is TGTGCCAGCAGCCTGAGGACAGGGGTTAATGAAAAACTGTTTTTT.

The chain recombines TRBV28 with TRBJ2-7; the D is unclear. Germline V lookup: CDR1 MDHEN, CDR2 SYDVKM. This CDR3 comprises 12 residues. V was clipped by 6 bases and J by 3 bases, with 9 bases between them. The CDR3 DNA sequence: TGTGCCAGCAGCGAACAGCTCTACGAGCAGTACTTC. Encoded protein: CASSEQLYEQYF.

This sequence joins TRBV7-2 and TRBJ1-1; 8 bases agree with TRBD1. In germline, CDR1 is SGHTA, CDR2 FQGNSA. Unmatched junction bases numbered 8, after V lost 1 base and J lost 1 base. The CDR3 is 17 amino acids. This chain's CDR3 is CASSLGLQGAGNTEAFF. CDR3 DNA sequence: TGTGCCAGCAGCTTAGGTCTGCAGGGGGCGGGGAACACTGAAGCTTTCTTT. Variable domain in full (rest from reference TRBV7-2 and TRBJ1-1): GAGVSQSPSNKVTEKGKDVELRCDPISGHTALYWYRQSLGQGLEFLIYFQGNSAPDKSGLPSDRFSAERTGGSVSTLTIQRTQQEDSAVYLCASSLGLQGAGNTEAFFGQGTRLTVV.

The chain has TRBV29-1 and TRBJ1-1, with D uncertain. Germline lookup yields CDR1 SQVTM and CDR2 ANQGSEA. The V gene lost 4 bases and the J gene lost 0 bases, with 9 bases spanning the gap. The CDR3 contains 13 residues. The CDR3 bases are TGCAGCGTTGGGGCCGGATTGAACACTGAAGCTTTCTTT. Protein product: CSVGAGLNTEAFF.

The J gene is TRBJ1-2, the V gene TRBV7-9; D not certain. The CDR3 totals 15 residues. The ends were cut back, 1 base at V and 10 bases at J, with 19 bases in the middle. CDR1 is SEHNR and CDR2 is FQNEAQ in the germline V gene (reference sequence). The CDR3 coding sequence is TGTGCCAGCAGCTTAGTGCAGTCCTCCTCAAAAGTCTACACCTTC. Its protein product is CASSLVQSSSKVYTF.

This rearrangement joins TRBV7-2 to TRBJ2-3, with D unclear. Germline-derived CDR1 and CDR2 are SGHTA and FQGNSA. There are 14 residues in the CDR3. The V and J ends lost 5 bases and 2 bases respectively, with 11 bases between them. The CDR3 bases are TGTGCCAGCAGCCAGGCATTGGTCACAGATACGCAGTATTTT. Translation gives CASSQALVTDTQYF.

The genes are TRBV5-1 and TRBJ2-7; the match to TRBD1 covers 7 bases. The V gene's germline CDR1 is SGHRS and CDR2 YFSETQ. The CDR3 is 15 amino acids. J was trimmed by 1 base and V by 4 bases; bases with no gene match: 8. The CDR3 is CASSGSPGQSYEQYF. Here the CDR3 DNA reads TGCGCCAGCAGCGGATCCCCGGGACAGTCCTACGAGCAGTACTTC.

The J gene is TRBJ2-1, the V gene TRBV27; a possible D gene is TRBD1 (6 bases). This CDR3 region has 13 residues. V lost 5 bases to trimming and J lost 6 bases, with 11 bases between them. Germline V gene lookup returns CDR1 MNHEY and CDR2 SMNVEV (reference sequence). The CDR3 coding sequence is TGTGCCAGCAGTGCGAAACAGGGCAATGAGCAGTTCTTC. Its protein is CASSAKQGNEQFF.

In its sample, this clone was seen a few times. The rearrangement uses TRBV18 and TRBJ1-2; D remains unclear. Trimming took 3 bases from V and 8 from J, leaving 16 bases between them. This CDR3 spans 14 amino acids. Germline CDR1 KGHSH, CDR2 LQKENI. For the CDR3, the DNA is TGTGCCAGCTCACCCCAGGCTGAAAATGGAGGCTACACCTTC. It encodes CASSPQAENGGYTF.

This chain links TRBV27 with TRBJ2-1; D is ambiguous. There are 11 residues in the CDR3. The V gene's germline CDR1 is MNHEY and CDR2 SMNVEV (reference sequence). V lost 6 bases and J lost 6, with 6 bases in between. CDR3 bases: TGTGCCAGCAGCTATCTCAATGAGCAGTTCTTC. Translated, it gives CASSYLNEQFF.

The chain couples TRBV19 to TRBJ2-7; D remains unclear. Germline lookup yields CDR1 LNHDA and CDR2 SQIVND (reference sequence). The CDR3 runs 12 residues. Trimming pared 6 bases from V and 2 bases from J, leaving 8 bases between. CDR3 sequence reads: CASRDKTYEQYF. The CDR3 DNA is TGTGCCAGTAGAGACAAAACCTACGAGCAGTACTTC.